The 6 T cell receptor beta chains presented below share a single source sample, sequenced in a study of molecular identifiers for immune sequencing clone quantification. TCRdb re-derived calls from the PCR reads in MiXCR, one entry per CDR3 protein. The table includes about 640,000 distinct CDR3 sequences, less than 20% detected once. The sample consisted of naive CD8+ T cells from blood, with Jurkat cell RNA spiked in. As to subset: FACS-sorted CD8+CD4-CCR7+CD45RA+ naive T cells. The receptors derive from a human donor in good health. Some libraries in this study had Jurkat cell RNA spiked in.

This clonotype has ten or more counts. The chain links TRBV28 to TRBJ2-7; 8 bases fit TRBD2. The CDR3 consists of 15 residues. V lost 6 bases, J lost 3 bases, and 10 bases stayed unmatched. From germline, CDR1 is MDHEN and CDR2 SYDVKM. CDR3 in amino acids: CASSPRRGGNYEQYF. CDR3 bases: TGTGCCAGCAGCCCCCGGCGCGGGGGGAACTACGAGCAGTACTTC. Drawing the rest from reference TRBV28 and TRBJ2-7, the complete variable domain is DVKVTQSSRYLVKRTGEKVFLECVQDMDHENMFWYRQDPGLGLRLIYFSYDVKMKEKGDIPEGYSVSREKKERFSLILESASTNQTSMYLCASSPRRGGNYEQYFGPGTRLTVT.

This clonotype was recorded at least ten times. The rearrangement links TRBV7-9 to TRBJ2-2; tentatively, D is TRBD1 (5 bases). The CDR3 spans 15 residues. The V gene lost 5 bases and the J gene lost 1 base, with 11 bases spanning the gap. Germline V gene lookup returns CDR1 SEHNR and CDR2 FQNEAQ (reference sequence). The CDR3 region is CASSRMQGNTGELFF. The CDR3 DNA sequence: TGTGCCAGCAGCCGGATGCAGGGGAACACCGGGGAGCTGTTTTTT.

Ten or more counts support this clonotype. The chain employs TRBV28 and TRBJ2-5; 10 nucleotides agree with TRBD1. With 8 bases clipped from V and 2 bases from J, the junction kept 17 bases outside the gene matches. From germline, CDR1 is MDHEN and CDR2 SYDVKM. CDR3 length: 18 residues. This chain's CDR3 is CASPKVSPGQGRQETQYF. The CDR3 DNA follows: TGTGCCAGCCCCAAGGTCTCTCCGGGACAGGGGAGGCAAGAGACCCAGTACTTC.

This clonotype was seen just once. A much larger clone lies a single base off, so this may be a read error. This is likely a read error, given that the CDR3 carries no conserved phenylalanine or tryptophan at its end. CDR3 bases: TGCGCCAGCAGCCAATGGACAGCAAACACCGGGGAGCTGTTTCTT. Translation: CASSQWTANTGELFL. The rearrangement links TRBV4-3 to TRBJ2-2; maybe TRBD1 (6 bases). The germline CDR1 and CDR2 sequences are LGHNA and YSLEER. The CDR3 consists of 15 residues. Trimming shortened V by 2 bases and J by 2 bases, and 9 bases separated the two germline ends.

This clonotype was seen ten or more times. The chain uses TRBV6-2 or TRBV6-3 and TRBJ1-1; possible D gene TRBD1, 6 bases. The germline CDR1 and CDR2 sequences are MNHEY and SVGEGT. V was cut by 6 bases and J by 4 bases, with 18 bases left in between. This CDR3 spans 15 amino acids. CDR3 loop: CASSPWEGVATEAFF. In nucleotides, the CDR3 is TGTGCCAGCAGCCCCTGGGAGGGGGTTGCCACTGAAGCTTTCTTT.

This clonotype was counted at least ten times. The V call is TRBV20-1, the J call TRBJ2-7; perhaps TRBD2 as D (5 bases). This CDR3 is built from 15 residues. Germline CDR1 DFQATT, CDR2 SNEGSKA (reference sequence). The germline V and J ends were trimmed by 0 bases and 7 bases, with 19 bases remaining between them. The CDR3: CSARDGWSGSREQYF. The CDR3 DNA reads as TGCAGTGCTAGAGATGGTTGGAGCGGCTCTAGGGAGCAGTACTTC.